This is a list of T cell receptor beta chains from one sample in a study of blood T cell repertoires in COVID-19. Using immunoSEQ multiplex PCR, the repertoire was profiled, and TCRdb retains in-frame clones only, with some absent. The sample comprises a few hundred thousand clones, more than 70% of which are singletons, and 2.9% rests with the top ten. The sequenced sample was peripheral blood. All receptors come from a man in his fifties with active or convalescent COVID-19. The CDR3 runs from the conserved cysteine through the conserved F or W. Each record gives: J gene, D gene, V gene, clone size, CDR3 protein, CDR3 DNA. A D gene is named only where the DNA matches it firmly. Clone size, where shown, is once, few, many, or a class for clones that have expanded.

j_gene: TRBJ2-1; d_gene: .; v_gene: TRBV9; abundance: .; CDR3aa: CASSPKLSSYNEQFF; CDR3nt: TGTGCCAGCAGCCCCAAACTGAGCTCCTACAATGAGCAGTTCTTC
j_gene: TRBJ2-3; d_gene: TRBD2; v_gene: TRBV5-1; abundance: .; CDR3aa: CASSWASGTADTQYF; CDR3nt: TGCGCCAGCAGCTGGGCTAGCGGGACCGCAGATACGCAGTATTTT
j_gene: TRBJ1-1; d_gene: TRBD1; v_gene: TRBV10-3; abundance: .; CDR3aa: CAISGYRGRTEAFF; CDR3nt: TGTGCCATCAGTGGTTACAGGGGTCGGACTGAAGCTTTCTTT
j_gene: TRBJ2-2; d_gene: .; v_gene: TRBV27; abundance: .; CDR3aa: CASSLRGRATGELFF; CDR3nt: TGTGCCAGCAGTTTAAGGGGGAGGGCCACCGGGGAGCTGTTTTTT
j_gene: TRBJ1-3; d_gene: .; v_gene: TRBV11-2; abundance: .; CDR3aa: CASSLNTGYSGNTIYF; CDR3nt: TGTGCCAGCAGCTTAAACACGGGATACTCTGGAAACACCATATATTTT
j_gene: TRBJ2-1; d_gene: TRBD2; v_gene: TRBV5-1; abundance: .; CDR3aa: CASSLLAGGPRLNNEQFF; CDR3nt: TGCGCCAGCAGCTTGCTAGCGGGGGGGCCAAGATTGAACAATGAGCAGTTCTTC
j_gene: TRBJ1-1; d_gene: TRBD1; v_gene: TRBV4-1; abundance: .; CDR3aa: CASSPGGDRGPNTEAFF; CDR3nt: TGCGCCAGCAGCCCGGGAGGGGACAGGGGGCCGAACACTGAAGCTTTCTTT
j_gene: TRBJ2-5; d_gene: .; v_gene: TRBV2; abundance: once; CDR3aa: CASSRLSETQYF; CDR3nt: TGTGCCAGCTCTAGACTATCGGAGACCCAGTACTTC
j_gene: TRBJ2-7; d_gene: TRBD2; v_gene: TRBV2; abundance: .; CDR3aa: CASKLAGTIYEQYF; CDR3nt: TGTGCCAGCAAGCTTGCCGGGACTATCTACGAGCAGTACTTC
j_gene: TRBJ2-2; d_gene: TRBD2; v_gene: TRBV2; abundance: few; CDR3aa: CASSEARGRTGELFF; CDR3nt: TGTGCCAGCAGTGAAGCGCGGGGGAGGACCGGGGAGCTGTTTTTT
j_gene: TRBJ1-1; d_gene: .; v_gene: TRBV3-1/TRBV3-2; abundance: .; CDR3aa: CASSQGGVRTEAFF; CDR3nt: TGTGCCAGCAGCCAAGGGGGGGTAAGGACTGAAGCTTTCTTT
j_gene: TRBJ1-6; d_gene: .; v_gene: TRBV6-5; abundance: .; CDR3aa: CASSYQGGSPLHF; CDR3nt: TGTGCCAGCAGTTACCAGGGAGGTTCACCCCTCCACTTT
j_gene: TRBJ2-3; d_gene: TRBD2; v_gene: TRBV27; abundance: .; CDR3aa: CASSSTSGRWTDTQYF; CDR3nt: TGTGCCAGCAGTTCCACTAGCGGGAGGTGGACAGATACGCAGTATTTT
j_gene: TRBJ2-5; d_gene: .; v_gene: TRBV12-5; abundance: .; CDR3aa: CASGPGARQETQYF; CDR3nt: TGTGCTAGTGGCCCAGGGGCGCGGCAAGAGACCCAGTACTTC
j_gene: TRBJ2-7; d_gene: .; v_gene: TRBV5-1; abundance: few; CDR3aa: CASSSTLTYEQYF; CDR3nt: TGCGCCAGCAGCTCAACATTGACCTACGAGCAGTACTTC
j_gene: TRBJ2-1; d_gene: TRBD2; v_gene: TRBV6-5; abundance: .; CDR3aa: CASSSLAGGNNEQFF; CDR3nt: TGTGCCAGCAGTTCCCTAGCGGGGGGTAACAATGAGCAGTTCTTC
j_gene: TRBJ2-7; d_gene: TRBD1; v_gene: TRBV5-8; abundance: .; CDR3aa: CASRAPGQHLSYEQYF; CDR3nt: TGTGCCAGCAGGGCCCCGGGACAGCATCTTTCCTACGAGCAGTACTTC
j_gene: TRBJ1-1; d_gene: .; v_gene: TRBV2; abundance: .; CDR3aa: CASVALGAAFF; CDR3nt: TGTGCCAGCGTGGCCCTGGGGGCAGCTTTCTTT
j_gene: TRBJ2-5; d_gene: .; v_gene: TRBV5-1; abundance: .; CDR3aa: CASSLEGGGETQYF; CDR3nt: TGCGCCAGCAGCCTCGAGGGAGGTGGGGAGACCCAGTACTTC
j_gene: TRBJ2-7; d_gene: .; v_gene: TRBV2; abundance: few; CDR3aa: CASRASVLITYEQYF; CDR3nt: TGTGCCAGCAGAGCCTCGGTACTGATCACCTACGAGCAGTACTTC
j_gene: TRBJ1-5; d_gene: .; v_gene: TRBV10-3; abundance: once; CDR3aa: CAISESQNQPQHF; CDR3nt: TGTGCCATCAGTGAGTCCCAGAATCAGCCCCAGCATTTT
j_gene: TRBJ1-5; d_gene: TRBD1; v_gene: TRBV30; abundance: once; CDR3aa: CAWSATGTGVKLGNQPQHF; CDR3nt: TGTGCCTGGAGTGCCACCGGGACAGGGGTCAAATTGGGCAATCAGCCCCAGCATTTT
j_gene: TRBJ1-1; d_gene: TRBD1; v_gene: TRBV11-2; abundance: .; CDR3aa: CASSSPTGTGDLAEAFF; CDR3nt: TGTGCCAGCAGCTCCCCAACCGGGACAGGGGATCTCGCTGAAGCTTTCTTT
j_gene: TRBJ2-4; d_gene: TRBD2; v_gene: TRBV4-2; abundance: .; CDR3aa: CASSQPTGSGRGIQYF; CDR3nt: TGTGCCAGCAGCCAACCAACCGGAAGCGGGAGGGGTATTCAGTACTTC
j_gene: TRBJ1-1; d_gene: .; v_gene: TRBV19; abundance: .; CDR3aa: CASSTKTGNTEAFF; CDR3nt: TGTGCCAGTAGTACCAAGACAGGGAACACTGAAGCTTTCTTT
j_gene: TRBJ1-5; d_gene: .; v_gene: TRBV6-6; abundance: once; CDR3aa: CASSYSRDTHQPQHF; CDR3nt: TGTGCCAGCAGTTACTCGAGGGATACACATCAGCCCCAGCATTTT